The 10 T cell receptor beta chains reported below all come from one sample, sequenced in a study of spatial heterogeneity in lung cancer. Time point defined: blood at routine non-recurrence follow-up after resection. MiXCR, applied by TCRdb to the 5' RACE reads, yields one record per CDR3 protein. The top ten clones hold more than 1.5% of a sample with under 75,000 distinct CDR3 sequences, over 7% of them seen once. The material was PBMCs, obtained at follow-up. The origin of the receptors is a female donor with early-stage non-small cell lung cancer.

The chain carries TRBV7-2 and TRBJ1-2, with 7 bases fitting TRBD1. The CDR3 runs to 14 residues. The J segment lost 7 bases and the V segment lost 3 bases, leaving 8 bases of the junction unmatched. CDR1 is SGHTA and CDR2 is FQGNSA in the germline V gene. Written as DNA, the CDR3 is TGTGCCAGCAGCTTGTTCGTTCAGGGGGGTGGCTACACCTTC. As protein: CASSLFVQGGGYTF.

This clonotype was counted a few times. The rearrangement joins TRBV12-3 or TRBV12-4 to TRBJ1-1; D not certain. The CDR3 sequence is 13 residues long. V was pared by 3 bases and J by 4 bases, with 9 bases between. Written as DNA, the CDR3 is TGTGCCAGCAGTTTCGACCAGAGCACTGAAGCTTTCTTT. Protein product: CASSFDQSTEAFF.

This clonotype has ten or more counts. The chain combines TRBV5-1 with TRBJ2-3; 10 positions match TRBD1. Unmatched junction bases numbered 3, after V lost 5 bases and J lost 3 bases. The CDR3 is 14 residues long. Germline V gene lookup returns CDR1 SGHRS and CDR2 YFSETQ. CDR3 protein: CASRRGQGTDTQYF. The CDR3 nucleotides read TGCGCCAGCAGGAGGGGACAGGGGACAGATACGCAGTATTTT.

This clonotype occurred many times. The rearrangement links TRBV7-2 to TRBJ2-1; D is unclear. This CDR3 has 14 amino acids. CDR1 is SGHTA, CDR2 FQGNSA, per germline. Trimming pared 0 bases from V and 9 bases from J, leaving 12 bases between. This CDR3 reads CASSLAEPGGEQFF. CDR3 sequence (DNA): TGTGCCAGCAGCTTAGCGGAGCCCGGCGGTGAGCAGTTCTTC.

The table lists this clonotype with many counts. This chain links TRBV7-9 with TRBJ1-5, with D uncertain. CDR1 and CDR2 from the germline V gene are SEHNR and FQNEAQ (reference sequence). This CDR3 spans 13 amino acids. The germline V and J ends were trimmed by 2 bases and 7 bases, with 9 bases remaining between them. The CDR3 reads CASSLRERQPQHF. CDR3 DNA sequence: TGTGCCAGCAGCTTACGGGAGAGGCAGCCCCAGCATTTT.

This clonotype showed up many times. The V gene is TRBV11-2, the J gene TRBJ2-1; D is ambiguous. This CDR3 has 13 residues. V lost 1 base to trimming and J lost 4 bases, with 5 bases between them. Germline V lookup: CDR1 SGHAT, CDR2 FQNNGV. The CDR3 here is CASSLVNYNEQFF. The CDR3 bases are TGTGCCAGCAGCTTAGTAAATTACAATGAGCAGTTCTTC.

The table lists this clonotype with many counts. J is TRBJ1-2 and V is TRBV5-1; D is uncertain. This CDR3 is built from 12 residues. The germline gives CDR1 SGHRS, CDR2 YFSETQ. The V gene lost 0 bases and the J gene lost 6 bases, with 6 bases spanning the gap. CDR3 region: CASSLGQDGYTF. The CDR3 bases are TGCGCCAGCAGCTTGGGTCAAGATGGCTACACCTTC.

The chain couples TRBV12-3 or TRBV12-4 to TRBJ2-2; TRBD2 aligns across 14 bases. The CDR3 has 16 amino acids. V gave up 4 bases and J gave up 8 bases; unmatched junction bases: 6. The CDR3 protein is CASSSAGLAGVGELFF. CDR3 DNA: TGTGCCAGCAGTTCGGCGGGACTAGCGGGAGTTGGGGAGCTGTTTTTT.

This clonotype was seen only a few times. The rearrangement uses TRBV29-1 and TRBJ1-5; D ambiguous. CDR3 size: 12 residues. Between the trimmed V and J ends, which lost 4 bases and 2 bases, there was a span of 6 bases. CDR1 and CDR2 (germline): SQVTM, ANQGSEA. CDR3 nucleotide sequence: TGCAGCGTTGCCGGGGGCAATCAGCCCCAGCATTTT. Its translation: CSVAGGNQPQHF.

There are a few counts of this clonotype. The chain carries TRBV3-1 and TRBJ1-2, with D unresolved. Germline-derived CDR1 and CDR2 are LGHDT and YNNKEL (reference sequence). This CDR3 spans 13 amino acids. The V end lost 4 bases, the J end lost 7 bases, and 13 bases lay between the germline ends. DNA of the CDR3: TGTGCCAGCAGCCCACTGGGAGGGTCTGGCTACACCTTC. Residues: CASSPLGGSGYTF.